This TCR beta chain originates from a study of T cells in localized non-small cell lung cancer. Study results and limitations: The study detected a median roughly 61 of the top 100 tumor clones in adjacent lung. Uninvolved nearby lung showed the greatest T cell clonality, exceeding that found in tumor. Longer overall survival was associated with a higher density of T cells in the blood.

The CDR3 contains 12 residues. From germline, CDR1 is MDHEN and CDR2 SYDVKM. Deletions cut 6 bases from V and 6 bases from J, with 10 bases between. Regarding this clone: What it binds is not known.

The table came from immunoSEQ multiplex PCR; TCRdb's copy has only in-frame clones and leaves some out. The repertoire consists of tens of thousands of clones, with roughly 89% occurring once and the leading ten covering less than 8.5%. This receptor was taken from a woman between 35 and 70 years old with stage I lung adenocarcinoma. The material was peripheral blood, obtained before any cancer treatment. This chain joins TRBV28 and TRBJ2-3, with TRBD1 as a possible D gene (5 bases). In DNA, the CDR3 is TGTGCCAGCAGGGGGCAGGTTGATACGCAGTATTTT. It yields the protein CASRGQVDTQYF.